This record looks at one T cell receptor (beta chain) sequence and its context. Its target is not known. CDR3 length: 15 residues. The germline V gene encodes CDR1 SGHAT and CDR2 FQNNGV. The V and J ends lost 5 bases and 8 bases respectively, with 16 bases between them. These data come from a study of CD8 T cells in ankylosing spondylitis. Whole-study findings and limits: A motif in TCR beta, a set of eight highly homologous variants, appeared characteristic of ankylosing spondylitis blood.

TCRdb passed the 5' RACE reads through MiXCR, listing each CDR3 protein once. The sample lists under 300,000 distinct CDR3 sequences, roughly 18% occurring once. This sequence originates from a male donor with ankylosing spondylitis or in good health (not recorded which). The V and J genes are TRBV11-2 and TRBJ1-6; D gene unclear. The sample taken for sequencing was blood, either unsorted or a sorted T cell fraction (not recorded which). The CDR3 sequence is CASSPNAAAYSPLHF. The CDR3 region has the DNA TGTGCCAGCAGCCCGAACGCAGCCGCTTATTCACCCCTCCACTTT.